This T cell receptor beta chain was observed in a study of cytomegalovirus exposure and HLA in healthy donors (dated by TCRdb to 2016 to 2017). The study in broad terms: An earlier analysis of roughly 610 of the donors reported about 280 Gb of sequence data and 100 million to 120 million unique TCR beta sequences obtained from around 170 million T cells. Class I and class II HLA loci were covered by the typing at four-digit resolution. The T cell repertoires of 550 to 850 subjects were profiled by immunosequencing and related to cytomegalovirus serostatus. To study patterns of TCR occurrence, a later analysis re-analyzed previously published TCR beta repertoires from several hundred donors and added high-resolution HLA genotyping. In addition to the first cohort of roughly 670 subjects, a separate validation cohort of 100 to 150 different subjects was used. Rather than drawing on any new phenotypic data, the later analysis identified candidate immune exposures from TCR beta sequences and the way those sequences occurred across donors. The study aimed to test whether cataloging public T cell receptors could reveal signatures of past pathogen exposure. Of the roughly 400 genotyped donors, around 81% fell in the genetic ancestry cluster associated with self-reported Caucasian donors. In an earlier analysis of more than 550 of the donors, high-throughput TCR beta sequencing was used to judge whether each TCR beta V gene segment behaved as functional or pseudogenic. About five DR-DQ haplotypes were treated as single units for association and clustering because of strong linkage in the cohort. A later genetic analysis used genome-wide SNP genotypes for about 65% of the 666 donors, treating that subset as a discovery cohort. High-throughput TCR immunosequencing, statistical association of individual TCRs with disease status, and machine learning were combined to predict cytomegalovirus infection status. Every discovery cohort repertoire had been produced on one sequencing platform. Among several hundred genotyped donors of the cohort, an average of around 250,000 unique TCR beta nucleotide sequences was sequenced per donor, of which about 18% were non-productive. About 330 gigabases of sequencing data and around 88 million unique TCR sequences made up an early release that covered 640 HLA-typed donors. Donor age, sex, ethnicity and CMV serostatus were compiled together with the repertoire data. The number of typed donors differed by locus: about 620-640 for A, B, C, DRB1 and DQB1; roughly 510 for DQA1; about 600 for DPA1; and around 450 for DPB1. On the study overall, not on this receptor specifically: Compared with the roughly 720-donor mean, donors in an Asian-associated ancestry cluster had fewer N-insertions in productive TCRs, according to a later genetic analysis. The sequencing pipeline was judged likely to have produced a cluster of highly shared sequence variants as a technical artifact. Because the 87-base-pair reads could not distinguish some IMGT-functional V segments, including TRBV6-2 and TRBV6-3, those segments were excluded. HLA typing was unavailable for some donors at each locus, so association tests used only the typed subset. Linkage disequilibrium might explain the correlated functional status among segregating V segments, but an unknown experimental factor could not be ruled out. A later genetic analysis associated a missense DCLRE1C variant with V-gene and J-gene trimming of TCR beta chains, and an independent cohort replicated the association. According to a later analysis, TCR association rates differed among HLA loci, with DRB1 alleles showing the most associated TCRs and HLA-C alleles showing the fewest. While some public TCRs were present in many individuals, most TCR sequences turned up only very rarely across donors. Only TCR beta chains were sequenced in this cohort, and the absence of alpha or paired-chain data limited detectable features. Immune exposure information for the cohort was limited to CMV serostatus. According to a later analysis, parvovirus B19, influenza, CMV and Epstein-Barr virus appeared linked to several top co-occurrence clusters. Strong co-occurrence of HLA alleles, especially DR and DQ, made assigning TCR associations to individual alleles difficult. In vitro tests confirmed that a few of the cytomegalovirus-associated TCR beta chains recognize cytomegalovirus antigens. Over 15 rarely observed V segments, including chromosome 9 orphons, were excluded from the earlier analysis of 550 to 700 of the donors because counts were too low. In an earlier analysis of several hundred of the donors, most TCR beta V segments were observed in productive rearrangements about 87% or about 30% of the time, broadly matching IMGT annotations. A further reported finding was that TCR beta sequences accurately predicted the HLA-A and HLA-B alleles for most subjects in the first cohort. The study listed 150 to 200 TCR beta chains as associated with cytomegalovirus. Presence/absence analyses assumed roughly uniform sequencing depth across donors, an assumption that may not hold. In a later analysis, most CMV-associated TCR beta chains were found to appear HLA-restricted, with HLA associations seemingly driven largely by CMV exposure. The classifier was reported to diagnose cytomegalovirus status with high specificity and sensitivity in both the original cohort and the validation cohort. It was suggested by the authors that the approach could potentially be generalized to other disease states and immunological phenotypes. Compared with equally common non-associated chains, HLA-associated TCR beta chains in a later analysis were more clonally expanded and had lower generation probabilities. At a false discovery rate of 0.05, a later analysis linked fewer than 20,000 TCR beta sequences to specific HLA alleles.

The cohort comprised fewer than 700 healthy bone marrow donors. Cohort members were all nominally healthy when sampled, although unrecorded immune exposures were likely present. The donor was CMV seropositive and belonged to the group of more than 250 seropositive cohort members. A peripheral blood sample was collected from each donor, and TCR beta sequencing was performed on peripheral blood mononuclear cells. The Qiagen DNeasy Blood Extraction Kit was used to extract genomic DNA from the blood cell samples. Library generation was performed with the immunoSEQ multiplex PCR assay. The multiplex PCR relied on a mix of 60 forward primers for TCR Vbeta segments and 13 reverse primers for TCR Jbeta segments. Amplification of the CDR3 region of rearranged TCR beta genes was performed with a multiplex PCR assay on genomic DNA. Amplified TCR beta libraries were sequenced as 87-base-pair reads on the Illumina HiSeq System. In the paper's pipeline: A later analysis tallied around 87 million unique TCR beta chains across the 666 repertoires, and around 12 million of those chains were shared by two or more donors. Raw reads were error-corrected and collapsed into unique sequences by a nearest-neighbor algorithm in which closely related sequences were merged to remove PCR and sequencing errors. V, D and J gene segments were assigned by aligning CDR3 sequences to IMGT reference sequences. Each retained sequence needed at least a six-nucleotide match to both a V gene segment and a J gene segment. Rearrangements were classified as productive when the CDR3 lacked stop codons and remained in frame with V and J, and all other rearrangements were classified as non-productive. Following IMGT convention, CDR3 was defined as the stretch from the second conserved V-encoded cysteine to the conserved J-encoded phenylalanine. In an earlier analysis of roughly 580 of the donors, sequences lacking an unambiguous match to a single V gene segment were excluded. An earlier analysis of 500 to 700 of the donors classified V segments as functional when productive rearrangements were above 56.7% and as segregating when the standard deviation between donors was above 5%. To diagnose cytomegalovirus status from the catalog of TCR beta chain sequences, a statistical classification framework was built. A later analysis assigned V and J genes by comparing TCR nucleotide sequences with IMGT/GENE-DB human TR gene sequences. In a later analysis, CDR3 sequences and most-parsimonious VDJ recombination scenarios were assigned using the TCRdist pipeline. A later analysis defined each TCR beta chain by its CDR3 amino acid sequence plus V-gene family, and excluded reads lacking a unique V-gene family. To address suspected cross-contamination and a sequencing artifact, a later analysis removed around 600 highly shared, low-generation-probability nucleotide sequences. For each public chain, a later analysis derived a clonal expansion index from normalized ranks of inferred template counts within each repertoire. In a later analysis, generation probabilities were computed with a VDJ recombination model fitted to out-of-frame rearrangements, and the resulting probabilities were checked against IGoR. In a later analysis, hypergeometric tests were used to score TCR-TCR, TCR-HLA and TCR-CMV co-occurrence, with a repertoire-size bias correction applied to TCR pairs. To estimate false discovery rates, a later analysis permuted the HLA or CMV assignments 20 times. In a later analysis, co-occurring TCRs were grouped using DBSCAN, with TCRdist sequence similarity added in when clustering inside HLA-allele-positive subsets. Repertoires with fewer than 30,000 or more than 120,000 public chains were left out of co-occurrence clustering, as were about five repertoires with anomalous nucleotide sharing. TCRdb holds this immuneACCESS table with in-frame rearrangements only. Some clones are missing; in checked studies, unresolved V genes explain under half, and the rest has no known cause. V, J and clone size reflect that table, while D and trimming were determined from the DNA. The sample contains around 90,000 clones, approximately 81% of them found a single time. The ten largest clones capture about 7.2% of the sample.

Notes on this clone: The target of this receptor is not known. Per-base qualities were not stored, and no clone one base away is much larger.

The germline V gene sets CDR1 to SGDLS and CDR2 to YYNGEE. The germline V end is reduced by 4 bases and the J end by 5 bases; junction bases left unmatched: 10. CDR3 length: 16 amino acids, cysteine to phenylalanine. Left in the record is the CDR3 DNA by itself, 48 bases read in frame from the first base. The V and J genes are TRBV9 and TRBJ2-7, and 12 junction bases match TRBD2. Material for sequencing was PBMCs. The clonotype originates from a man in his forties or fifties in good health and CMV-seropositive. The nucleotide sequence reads TGTGCCAGCAGCAGTCCCAGACTAGCGGGAGCTCACGAGCAGTACTTC. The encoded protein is CASSSPRLAGAHEQYF.